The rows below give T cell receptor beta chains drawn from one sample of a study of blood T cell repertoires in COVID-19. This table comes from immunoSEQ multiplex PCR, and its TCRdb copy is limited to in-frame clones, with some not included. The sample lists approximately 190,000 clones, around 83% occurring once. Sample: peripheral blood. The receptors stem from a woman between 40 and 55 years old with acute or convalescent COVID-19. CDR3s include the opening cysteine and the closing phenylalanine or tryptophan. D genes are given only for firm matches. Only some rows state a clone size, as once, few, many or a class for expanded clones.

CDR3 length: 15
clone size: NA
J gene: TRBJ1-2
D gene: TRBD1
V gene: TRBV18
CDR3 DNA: TGTGCCAGCTCACGAGGACAGGGCGGAGACTATGGCTACACCTTC
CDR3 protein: CASSRGQGGDYGYTF

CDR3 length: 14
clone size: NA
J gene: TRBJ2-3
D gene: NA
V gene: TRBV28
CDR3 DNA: TGTGCCAGCAGTTTAGGGGGGAGCACAGATACGCAGTATTTT
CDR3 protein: CASSLGGSTDTQYF

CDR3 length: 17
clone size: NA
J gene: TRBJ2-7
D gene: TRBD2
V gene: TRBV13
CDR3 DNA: TGTGCCAGCAGCATCATCGCCGGGACTAGCGGGGTTTACGAGCAGTACTTC
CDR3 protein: CASSIIAGTSGVYEQYF

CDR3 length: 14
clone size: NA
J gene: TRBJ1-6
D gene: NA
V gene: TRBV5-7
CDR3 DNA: TGTGCCAGCAGCTTGAGGCAGGGTAATTCACCCCTCCACTTT
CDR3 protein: CASSLRQGNSPLHF

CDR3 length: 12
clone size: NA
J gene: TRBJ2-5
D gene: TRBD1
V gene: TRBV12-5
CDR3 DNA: TGTGCTAGTGGGCCGGACAGGGGGACCCAGTACTTC
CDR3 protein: CASGPDRGTQYF

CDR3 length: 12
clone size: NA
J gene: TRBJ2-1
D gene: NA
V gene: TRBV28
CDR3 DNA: TGTGCCAGCAGTTTACTAGATGTTGAGCAGTTCTTC
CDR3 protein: CASSLLDVEQFF

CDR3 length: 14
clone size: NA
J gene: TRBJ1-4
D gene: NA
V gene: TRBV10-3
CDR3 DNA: TGTGCCTCCAGACCGGGGGGCTCGGGTGAAAAACTGTTTTTT
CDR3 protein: CASRPGGSGEKLFF

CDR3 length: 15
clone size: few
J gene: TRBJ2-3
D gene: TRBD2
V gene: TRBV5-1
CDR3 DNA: TGCGCCAGCAGCCCAATAGCGGGAGACACAGATACGCAGTATTTT
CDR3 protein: CASSPIAGDTDTQYF

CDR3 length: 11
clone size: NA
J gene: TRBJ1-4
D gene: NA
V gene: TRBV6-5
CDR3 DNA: TGTGCCAGCAGTCAGGGGGAAAAACTGTTTTTT
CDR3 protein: CASSQGEKLFF

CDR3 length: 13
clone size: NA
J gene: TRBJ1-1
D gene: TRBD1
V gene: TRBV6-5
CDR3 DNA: TGTGCCAGCAGGCCCGGGACAGGTAATGAAGCTTTCTTT
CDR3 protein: CASRPGTGNEAFF

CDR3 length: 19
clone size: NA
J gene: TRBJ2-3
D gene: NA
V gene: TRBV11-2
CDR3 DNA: TGTGCCAGCAGCTTAGACTACGGTGTCGGAGGGCGAAGCACAGATACGCAGTATTTT
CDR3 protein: CASSLDYGVGGRSTDTQYF

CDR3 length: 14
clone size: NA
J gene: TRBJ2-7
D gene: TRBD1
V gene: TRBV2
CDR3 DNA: TGTGCCAGCAGCCCGGGACAGGGAGAGGGCGAGCAGTACTTC
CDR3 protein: CASSPGQGEGEQYF

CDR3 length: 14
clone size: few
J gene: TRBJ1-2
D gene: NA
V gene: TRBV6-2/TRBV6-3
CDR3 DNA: TGTGCCAGCAGTCACAGGGCGGCGGACTATGGCTACACCTTC
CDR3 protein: CASSHRAADYGYTF

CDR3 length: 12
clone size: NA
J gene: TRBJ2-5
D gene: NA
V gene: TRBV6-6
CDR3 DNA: TGTGCCAGCACCCTAAATGCGGAGACCCAGTACTTC
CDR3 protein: CASTLNAETQYF

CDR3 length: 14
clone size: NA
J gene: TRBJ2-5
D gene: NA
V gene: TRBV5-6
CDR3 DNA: TGTGCCAGCAGCTTGGTGCCTAGACAAGAGACCCAGTACTTC
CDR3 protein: CASSLVPRQETQYF

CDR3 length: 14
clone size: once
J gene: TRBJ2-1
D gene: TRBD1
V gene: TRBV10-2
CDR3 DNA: TGCGCCAGCAGTGACCCGGGACAGGTCTATGAGCAGTTCTTC
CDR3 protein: CASSDPGQVYEQFF

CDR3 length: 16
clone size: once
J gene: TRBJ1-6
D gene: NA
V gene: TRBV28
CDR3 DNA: TGTGCCAGCAGTTTCATGATGCCAGGGGTTAATTCACCCCTCCACTTT
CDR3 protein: CASSFMMPGVNSPLHF

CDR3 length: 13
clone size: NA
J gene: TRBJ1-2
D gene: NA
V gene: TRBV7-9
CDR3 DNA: TGTGCCAGCAGCCTCGGGACTAACTATGGCTACACCTTC
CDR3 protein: CASSLGTNYGYTF

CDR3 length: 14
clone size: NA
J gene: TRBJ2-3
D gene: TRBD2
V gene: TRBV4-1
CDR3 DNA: TGCGCCAGCAGCCAACTAGCGGGAGCAGATACGCAGTATTTT
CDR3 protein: CASSQLAGADTQYF

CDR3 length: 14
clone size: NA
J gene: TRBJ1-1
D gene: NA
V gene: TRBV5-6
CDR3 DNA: TGTGCCAGCAGCTTCTTTTCCCGCCCACTGGAAGCTTTCTTT
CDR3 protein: CASSFFSRPLEAFF

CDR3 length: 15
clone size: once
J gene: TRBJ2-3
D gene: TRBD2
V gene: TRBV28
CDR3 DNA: TGTGCCAGCAGTCCACCGACTAGCGGGAGTTATACGCAGTATTTT
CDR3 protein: CASSPPTSGSYTQYF

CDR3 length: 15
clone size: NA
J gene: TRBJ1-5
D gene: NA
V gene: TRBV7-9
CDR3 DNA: TGTGCCAGCAGCTTAGGGGATCCCTCGGGACAGCCCCAGCATTTT
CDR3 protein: CASSLGDPSGQPQHF

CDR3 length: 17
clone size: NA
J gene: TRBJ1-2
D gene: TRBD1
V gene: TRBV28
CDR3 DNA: TGTGCCAGCACAATCCAAGGGGGCGATGGGGCTAACTATGGCTACACCTTC
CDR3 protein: CASTIQGGDGANYGYTF

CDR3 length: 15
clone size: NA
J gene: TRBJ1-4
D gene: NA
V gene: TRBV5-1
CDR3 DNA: TGCGCCAGCAGCGATATACAGGGCACTAATGAAAAACTGTTTTTT
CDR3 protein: CASSDIQGTNEKLFF

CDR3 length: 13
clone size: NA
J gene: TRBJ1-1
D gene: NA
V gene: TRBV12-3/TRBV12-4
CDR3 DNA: TGTGCCAGCAGGCGGCACGCGAACACTGAAGCTTTCTTT
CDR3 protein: CASRRHANTEAFF

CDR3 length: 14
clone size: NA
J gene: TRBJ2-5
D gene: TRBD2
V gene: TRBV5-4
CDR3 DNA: TGTGCCAGCAGCTTGGTGACTAGCAGGGCGACCCAGTACTTC
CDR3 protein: CASSLVTSRATQYF

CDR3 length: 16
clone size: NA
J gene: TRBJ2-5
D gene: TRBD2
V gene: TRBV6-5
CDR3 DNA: TGTGCCAGCAGTTACTCGACGGGGGGGGCGTACGAGACCCAGTACTTC
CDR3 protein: CASSYSTGGAYETQYF

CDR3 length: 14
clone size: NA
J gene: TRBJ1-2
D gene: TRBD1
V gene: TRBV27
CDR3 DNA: TGTGCCAGCAGTCTACAGGGGGCCAACTATGGCTACACCTTC
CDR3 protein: CASSLQGANYGYTF